The present entry profiles one T cell receptor beta chain with its context. Antigen unknown. This specimen comes from a study of cytomegalovirus exposure and HLA in healthy donors. General observations from the study: According to a later analysis, TCR clusters from the first cohort tended to co-occur in the 120 or so validation repertoires. A few CMV-associated chains proved CMV antigen-specific in vitro.

Produced via immunoSEQ multiplex PCR; TCRdb's table is partial and in-frame only. Among approximately 240,000 clones listed, about 89% were seen once. Separation from the roughly 700-subject first cohort characterized the roughly 120-subject validation cohort, to which the donors belonged. The sequencing input was PBMCs. This sequence originates from a woman younger than 35 in good health and CMV-seronegative.

In nucleotides, the CDR3 is TGCGCCAGCAGCTCCCTTTGGGGGGGCCCATACGAGCAGTACTTC. Protein: CASSSLWGGPYEQYF. This chain uses TRBV5-1 with TRBJ2-7; possible D gene TRBD2, 7 bases. The CDR3 contains 15 residues. Trimming took off 3 bases at V and 4 bases at J, with 17 bases between the two ends. Germline CDR1 reads SGHRS; CDR2 reads YFSETQ.